This T cell receptor beta chain was captured by sequencing in a study of CD8 T cells in ankylosing spondylitis. With molecular barcodes, quantitative 5'-RACE was used to make the TCR beta libraries. Via MiXCR, TCRdb re-called the 5' RACE reads, giving one row per CDR3 protein. In the table there are about 800,000 distinct CDR3 sequences, 10% to 15% of which are singletons. Study-level results: Among TCR beta sequences, a motif of eight highly homologous variants appeared characteristic of ankylosing spondylitis blood. Disease-linked clones proved CD8+ and comparatively uncommon in peripheral blood. Within matched ankylosing spondylitis synovial fluid, disease-linked clones were reportedly significantly enriched.

This clonotype was observed a handful of times. Its antigen remains unidentified. The TCR was taken from a male donor with ankylosing spondylitis. The sequenced sample consisted of blood, either unsorted or a sorted T cell fraction (not recorded which).

CDR3 sequence: CASNTQGRIQYF. CDR3 bases: TGTGCCAGCAACACACAGGGTCGCATTCAGTACTTC. The V and J genes are TRBV2 and TRBJ2-4, with D perhaps TRBD1 (6 bases). Germline V gives CDR1 SNHLY, CDR2 FYNNEI. Trimming removed 7 bases from V and 9 bases from J, with 13 bases in between. The CDR3 covers 12 residues.